This TCR beta chain stems from a study of blood T cells in healthy people across ages. The study's findings and limits: Age advanced and TCR beta diversity per million T cells fell, roughly linearly.

Total RNA, at least 5.5 micrograms per sample, came from PBMCs. As concerns this clonotype: Its antigen remains unidentified.

Then a second PCR, running about 6 to 12 cycles, was carried out with a sample-barcoded 5' primer and a J-beta primer mix. A single record per CDR3 protein comes from TCRdb applying MiXCR to the 5' RACE reads. The table has hundreds of thousands of distinct CDR3 sequences, around 25% seen once. These records were also assigned to another study, of T cells of mothers and their children. Per that paper: Once extracted, all RNA went into cDNA synthesis at roughly 1.5 ug per 15 ul. For each mother, over 10 million TCR beta CDR3 reads were obtained, and for each child, around 3.1 million.

This sequence originates from a boy aged 10-17 years in good health. Sequenced input: blood.

The CDR3 region has the DNA TGTGCCAGCAGCCCCCGACAGGGTCTTGCCAATGAGCAGTTCTTC. The encoded protein is CASSPRQGLANEQFF. V usage is TRBV3-1 and J usage is TRBJ2-5; 7 positions match TRBD1. The J call is uncertain, as TRBJ2-1 better fits the DNA end. CDR1 and CDR2 (germline): LGHDT, YNNKEL (reference sequence). This CDR3 is 15 amino acids long.